This T cell receptor (beta chain) originates from a study of blood T cells in healthy people across ages. Primers used in a second PCR of about 7 to 12 cycles were a sample-barcoded 5' primer and a J-beta primer mix. MiXCR, run by TCRdb on the 5' RACE reads, gives a single entry per CDR3 protein. The sample has just under 550,000 distinct CDR3 sequences, approximately 25% seen once; the top ten hold just over 8.5%. This clonotype was observed a few times. V was cut by 5 bases and J by 4 bases, with 14 bases left in between. Germline lookup yields CDR1 SGHNT and CDR2 YENEEA. The CDR3 loop spans 15 amino acids. This same sample was also part of a study on T cells of mothers and their children.

What was sequenced was blood. The TCR originated in a boy younger than 18 in good health. V is TRBV11-3 and J is TRBJ2-2; a possible D gene is TRBD1 (5 bases). CDR3: CASSAPGSGTGELFF. The CDR3 region has the DNA TGTGCCAGCAGCGCCCCAGGGTCGGGCACCGGGGAGCTGTTTTTT.